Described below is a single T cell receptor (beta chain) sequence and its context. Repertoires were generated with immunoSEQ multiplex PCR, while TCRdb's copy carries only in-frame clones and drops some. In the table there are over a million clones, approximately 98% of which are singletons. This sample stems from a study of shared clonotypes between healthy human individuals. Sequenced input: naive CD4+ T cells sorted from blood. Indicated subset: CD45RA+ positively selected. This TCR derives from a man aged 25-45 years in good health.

The CDR3 loop is CASSLRGGQPQHF. The CDR3 region has the DNA TGTGCCAGCAGCCTAAGGGGGGGCCAGCCCCAGCATTTT. The chain uses TRBV7-2 and TRBJ1-5; tentative D call: TRBD1 (6 bases). The CDR3 covers 13 residues. Trimming took off 5 bases at V and 7 bases at J, with 12 bases between the two ends. Germline V lookup: CDR1 SGHTA, CDR2 FQGNSA. The whole variable domain, filled in from reference TRBV7-2 and TRBJ1-5, reads GAGVSQSPSNKVTEKGKDVELRCDPISGHTALYWYRQSLGQGLEFLIYFQGNSAPDKSGLPSDRFSAERTGGSVSTLTIQRTQQEDSAVYLCASSLRGGQPQHFGDGTRLSIL.